A selection of T cell receptor beta chains follows, all from one sample in a study of blood T cell repertoires in COVID-19. Produced via immunoSEQ multiplex PCR; TCRdb's table is partial and in-frame only. Of 250,000 to 300,000 clones in the sample, roughly 91% were seen once. Input material: PBMCs or T cells enriched from blood (not recorded which). Receptor source: a woman in her 40s with acute COVID-19. CDR3s include the opening cysteine and the closing phenylalanine or tryptophan. A D gene is named only where the DNA matches it firmly. Some rows have no size entry. The others give once, few or many, or a class for an expanded clone.

j_gene: TRBJ2-3
abundance: NA
v_gene: TRBV2
d_gene: TRBD2
CDR3nt: TGTGCCAGCAGGCCCTCTAGCGGGAGGGCCGCTACGCAGTATTTT
CDR3aa: CASRPSSGRAATQYF

j_gene: TRBJ2-1
abundance: NA
v_gene: TRBV30
d_gene: TRBD2
CDR3nt: TGTGCCTGGAGTGTACAGGGACTAGCGGGAGGCAATGAGCAGTTCTTC
CDR3aa: CAWSVQGLAGGNEQFF

j_gene: TRBJ1-5
abundance: NA
v_gene: TRBV28
d_gene: TRBD1
CDR3nt: TGTGCCAGCAGTTCCACACAGGGGGTAAGCTATCAGCCCCAGCATTTT
CDR3aa: CASSSTQGVSYQPQHF

j_gene: TRBJ2-5
abundance: NA
v_gene: TRBV19
d_gene: TRBD1
CDR3nt: TGTGCCAGTAGTCTAATCCACAGGGGCCAAGAGACCCAGTACTTC
CDR3aa: CASSLIHRGQETQYF

j_gene: TRBJ2-5
abundance: NA
v_gene: TRBV24-1
d_gene: NA
CDR3nt: TGTGCCACCAGTGCTCCTGGTTGGGGGCCGGAGACCCAGTACTTC
CDR3aa: CATSAPGWGPETQYF

j_gene: TRBJ2-7
abundance: NA
v_gene: TRBV6-2/TRBV6-3
d_gene: TRBD1
CDR3nt: TGTGCCAGCAGCAGGGGGCCCCGGGCCTACGAGCAGTACTTC
CDR3aa: CASSRGPRAYEQYF

j_gene: TRBJ1-2
abundance: NA
v_gene: TRBV23-1
d_gene: NA
CDR3nt: TGCGCCAGCACTACAGGACACTATGGCTACACCTTC
CDR3aa: CASTTGHYGYTF

j_gene: TRBJ1-2
abundance: once
v_gene: TRBV3-1/TRBV3-2
d_gene: NA
CDR3nt: TGTGCCAGCAGCCTCCAAGTCGATCTCAGGGGCTATGGCTACACCTTC
CDR3aa: CASSLQVDLRGYGYTF

j_gene: TRBJ1-1
abundance: NA
v_gene: TRBV14
d_gene: NA
CDR3nt: TGTGCCAGCAGCCTCCGGGTGGTTACTGAAGCTTTCTTT
CDR3aa: CASSLRVVTEAFF

j_gene: TRBJ2-1
abundance: NA
v_gene: TRBV9
d_gene: NA
CDR3nt: TGTGCCAGCAGCGTAGGGCTAGAAAGCCCGTACAATGAGCAGTTCTTC
CDR3aa: CASSVGLESPYNEQFF

j_gene: TRBJ1-5
abundance: many
v_gene: TRBV28
d_gene: NA
CDR3nt: TGTGCCAGCAGTTTAACGACCTACAGGGTTGGGAATCAGCCCCAGCATTTT
CDR3aa: CASSLTTYRVGNQPQHF

j_gene: TRBJ2-1
abundance: NA
v_gene: TRBV27
d_gene: NA
CDR3nt: TGTGCCAGCAAACCCTCTGGGGGGTACAATGAGCAGTTCTTC
CDR3aa: CASKPSGGYNEQFF

j_gene: TRBJ2-7
abundance: NA
v_gene: TRBV4-1
d_gene: TRBD2
CDR3nt: TGCGCCAGCAGCCCCCGGTCTAGCGGAGCCTACGAGCAGTACTTC
CDR3aa: CASSPRSSGAYEQYF

j_gene: TRBJ1-5
abundance: NA
v_gene: TRBV11-3
d_gene: TRBD1
CDR3nt: TGTGCCAGCAGCTTAGCCGGGACAGGGGGTAACAATCAGCCCCAGCATTTT
CDR3aa: CASSLAGTGGNNQPQHF

j_gene: TRBJ2-1
abundance: few
v_gene: TRBV7-9
d_gene: NA
CDR3nt: TGTGCCAGCAGCTTAGAAGTCCTAGCGAGTGAGCAGTTCTTC
CDR3aa: CASSLEVLASEQFF

j_gene: TRBJ2-7
abundance: NA
v_gene: TRBV4-2
d_gene: TRBD1
CDR3nt: TGTGCCAGCCGCTATGTAACAGGGGGCGAGCAGTACTTC
CDR3aa: CASRYVTGGEQYF

j_gene: TRBJ1-3
abundance: NA
v_gene: TRBV28
d_gene: NA
CDR3nt: TGTGCCAGCACCGAGGGGGGGGGCACCATATATTTT
CDR3aa: CASTEGGGTIYF

j_gene: TRBJ2-5
abundance: NA
v_gene: TRBV4-1
d_gene: TRBD2
CDR3nt: TGCGCCAGCAGCCAAGAGGGGACTAGCGGGTTCGGGGGGACCCAGTACTTC
CDR3aa: CASSQEGTSGFGGTQYF

j_gene: TRBJ2-2
abundance: NA
v_gene: TRBV6-5
d_gene: NA
CDR3nt: TGTGCCAGCACCCCGTTCCGGGGTGGGGAGCTGTTTTTT
CDR3aa: CASTPFRGGELFF

j_gene: TRBJ1-3
abundance: once
v_gene: TRBV11-2
d_gene: NA
CDR3nt: TGTGCCAGCACCCAGCGCGGGACGCGGGTGCCTATCTTGTTT
CDR3aa: CASTQRGTRVPILF

j_gene: TRBJ1-2
abundance: NA
v_gene: TRBV6-2/TRBV6-3
d_gene: NA
CDR3nt: TGTGCCAGCAGTTACGGCAGGGTCTATGGCTACACCTTC
CDR3aa: CASSYGRVYGYTF

j_gene: TRBJ1-4
abundance: NA
v_gene: TRBV7-9
d_gene: NA
CDR3nt: TGTGCCAGCAGCTTAGGGCAGGGGAGTGAAAAACTGTTTTTT
CDR3aa: CASSLGQGSEKLFF

j_gene: TRBJ1-2
abundance: NA
v_gene: TRBV28
d_gene: NA
CDR3nt: TGTGCCAGCAGTTCCAGGGGCACAGCCAACTATGGCTACACCTTC
CDR3aa: CASSSRGTANYGYTF

j_gene: TRBJ2-7
abundance: NA
v_gene: TRBV4-2
d_gene: TRBD1
CDR3nt: TGTGCCAGCCGAAGGGGGACAGGGGGCTACGAGCAGTACTTC
CDR3aa: CASRRGTGGYEQYF

j_gene: TRBJ1-5
abundance: NA
v_gene: TRBV28
d_gene: TRBD1
CDR3nt: TGTGCCAGCAGCTCGGGACAGCTGGACAATCAGCCCCAGCATTTT
CDR3aa: CASSSGQLDNQPQHF